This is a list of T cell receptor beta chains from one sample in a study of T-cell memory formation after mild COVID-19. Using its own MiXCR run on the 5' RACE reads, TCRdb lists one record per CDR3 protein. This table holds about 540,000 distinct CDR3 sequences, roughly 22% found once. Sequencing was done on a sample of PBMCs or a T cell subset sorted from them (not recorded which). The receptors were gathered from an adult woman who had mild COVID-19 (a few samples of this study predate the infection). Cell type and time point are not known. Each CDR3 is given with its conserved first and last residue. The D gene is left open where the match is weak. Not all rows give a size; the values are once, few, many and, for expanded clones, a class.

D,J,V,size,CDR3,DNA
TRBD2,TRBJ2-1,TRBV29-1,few,CSVEGLGLAGADNEQFF,TGCAGCGTTGAAGGGTTGGGACTAGCGGGAGCGGACAATGAGCAGTTCTTC
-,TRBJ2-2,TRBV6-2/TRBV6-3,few,CASSHSGTEIGELFF,TGTGCCAGCAGCCACTCCGGGACGGAGATAGGGGAGCTGTTTTTT
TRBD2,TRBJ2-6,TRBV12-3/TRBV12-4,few,CASSPGLAGGPGANVLTF,TGTGCCAGCAGCCCAGGACTAGCGGGAGGTCCTGGGGCCAACGTCCTGACTTTC
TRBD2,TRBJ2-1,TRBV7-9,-,CASSLGRLAGFAEQFF,TGTGCCAGCAGCTTAGGGCGTCTAGCGGGATTCGCTGAGCAGTTCTTC
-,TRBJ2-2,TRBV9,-,CASSVRQDTGELFF,TGTGCCAGCAGCGTACGTCAGGACACCGGGGAGCTGTTTTTT
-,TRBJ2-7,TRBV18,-,CASSDAGDRYEQYF,TGTGCCAGCTCAGACGCAGGGGATAGATACGAGCAGTACTTC
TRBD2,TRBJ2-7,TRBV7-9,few,CASMGTSDIYEQYF,TGTGCCAGCATGGGTACTAGCGATATCTACGAGCAGTACTTC
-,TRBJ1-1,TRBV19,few,CASSMTGRYGTEAFF,TGTGCCAGTAGTATGACAGGTCGTTACGGCACTGAAGCTTTCTTT
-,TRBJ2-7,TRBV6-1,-,CASKQSSYEQYF,TGTGCCAGCAAACAGAGCTCCTACGAGCAGTACTTC
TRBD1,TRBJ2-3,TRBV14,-,CASRVTGGRTDTQYF,TGTGCCAGCAGGGTCACAGGGGGCCGTACAGATACGCAGTATTTT
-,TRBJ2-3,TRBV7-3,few,CASSLTREATDTQYF,TGTGCCAGCAGCTTAACCCGAGAGGCCACAGATACGCAGTATTTT
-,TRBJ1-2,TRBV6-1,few,CAGGTPANYGYTF,TGTGCCGGCGGGACGCCTGCTAACTATGGCTACACCTTC
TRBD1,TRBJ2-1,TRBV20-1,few,CSATDPGQGNNEQFF,TGCAGTGCTACCGACCCGGGACAGGGAAACAATGAGCAGTTCTTC
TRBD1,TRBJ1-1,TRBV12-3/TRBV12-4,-,CASSTGGVRNTEAFF,TGTGCCAGCAGTACAGGGGGCGTCAGGAACACTGAAGCTTTCTTT
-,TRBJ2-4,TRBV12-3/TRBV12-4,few,CASSFRGIAKNIQYF,TGTGCCAGCAGTTTCAGGGGAATCGCCAAAAACATTCAGTACTTC
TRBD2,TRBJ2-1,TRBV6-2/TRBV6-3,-,CASSYGLASNEQFF,TGTGCCAGCAGTTACGGACTAGCGTCCAATGAGCAGTTCTTC
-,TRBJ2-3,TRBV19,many,CASSSRADTQYF,TGTGCCAGTAGTAGCAGGGCTGATACGCAGTATTTT
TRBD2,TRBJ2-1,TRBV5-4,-,CASSLGGAGGRNEQFF,TGTGCCAGCAGCCTTGGTGGGGCGGGGGGCCGCAATGAGCAGTTCTTC
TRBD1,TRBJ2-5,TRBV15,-,CATSTPGTGQETQYF,TGTGCCACCAGTACCCCCGGGACAGGGCAAGAGACCCAGTACTTC
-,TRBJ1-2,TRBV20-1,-,CSARDHYGYTF,TGCAGTGCTAGAGACCACTATGGCTACACCTTC
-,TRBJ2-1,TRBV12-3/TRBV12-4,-,CASSLGAGSPYNEQFF,TGTGCCAGCAGTTTGGGGGCGGGGTCCCCCTACAATGAGCAGTTCTTC
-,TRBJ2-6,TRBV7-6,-,CASSLAKGGGANVLTF,TGTGCCAGCAGCTTAGCGAAGGGTGGTGGGGCCAACGTCCTGACTTTC
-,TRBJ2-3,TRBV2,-,CASSRRDMDTQYF,TGTGCCAGCTCACGTCGGGATATGGATACGCAGTATTTT
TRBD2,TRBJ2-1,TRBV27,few,CASSFGRGNEQFF,TGTGCCAGCAGTTTTGGGAGGGGCAATGAGCAGTTCTTC
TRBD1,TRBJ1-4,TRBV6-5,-,CASSYSRTGGLLSNEKLFF,TGTGCCAGCAGTTACTCACGGACAGGGGGGTTGCTTTCTAATGAAAAACTGTTTTTT
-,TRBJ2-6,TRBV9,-,CASSVGSWSGANVLTF,TGTGCCAGCAGCGTAGGGAGCTGGTCTGGGGCCAACGTCCTGACTTTC
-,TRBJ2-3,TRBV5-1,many,CASSLALAFYTDTQYF,TGCGCCAGCAGCTTGGCACTAGCCTTTTACACAGATACGCAGTATTTT
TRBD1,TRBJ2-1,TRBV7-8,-,CASSFRDRGGEQFF,TGTGCCAGCAGCTTCCGGGACAGGGGGGGTGAGCAGTTCTTC
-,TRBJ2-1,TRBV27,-,CASSPTRAGHFYNEQFF,TGTGCCAGCAGTCCAACCAGGGCGGGGCATTTCTACAATGAGCAGTTCTTC
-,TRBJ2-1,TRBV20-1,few,CSASDFNEQFF,TGCAGTGCATCGGACTTCAATGAGCAGTTCTTC
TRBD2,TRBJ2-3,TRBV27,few,CASSWLLAGAEDTQYF,TGTGCCAGCAGTTGGCTTCTAGCGGGGGCCGAGGATACGCAGTATTTT
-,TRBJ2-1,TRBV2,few,CAITRLGYNEQFF,TGTGCCATCACTAGACTGGGGTACAATGAGCAGTTCTTC
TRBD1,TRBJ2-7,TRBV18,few,CASRPGTGSLDEQYF,TGTGCCAGCCGCCCGGGGACAGGGTCGCTGGACGAGCAGTACTTC
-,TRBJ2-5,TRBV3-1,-,CASSQASGVGETQYF,TGTGCCAGCAGCCAAGCATCCGGGGTCGGGGAGACCCAGTACTTC
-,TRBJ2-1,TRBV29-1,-,CSVERVRGNNEQFF,TGCAGCGTTGAAAGGGTCAGGGGTAACAATGAGCAGTTCTTC
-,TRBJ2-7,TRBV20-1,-,CSADGQSYEQYF,TGCAGTGCTGACGGACAGTCCTACGAGCAGTACTTC
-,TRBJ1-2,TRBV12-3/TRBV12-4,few,CASSFDGLYGYTF,TGTGCCAGCAGTTTCGACGGGTTATATGGCTACACCTTC
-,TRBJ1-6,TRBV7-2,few,CASSSGTHGGSPLHF,TGTGCCAGCAGCTCCGGGACCCACGGCGGGTCACCCCTCCACTTT